This record covers a single TCR beta chain. The data originate from a study of CDR3 diversity in severe acne. CDR3 length: 14 residues. Looked up from germline, CDR1 is LNHDA and CDR2 is SQIVND (reference sequence). Trimming cost V 4 bases and J 5 bases; bases outside gene matches: 4. Each CDR3 protein gets one entry after TCRdb re-called the PCR reads with MiXCR. The sample comprises more than 85,000 distinct CDR3 sequences, around 53% of which are singletons, and roughly 12% rests with the top ten. This TCR derives from a male donor with acne. Sequenced input: blood. V gene TRBV19 combines with J gene TRBJ2-2, with 7 bases aligning to TRBD2. The CDR3 loop reads CASSRLAGTGELFF. Written as DNA, the CDR3 is TGTGCCAGTAGTAGACTAGCTGGGACCGGGGAGCTGTTTTTT.